This paragraph reports one TCR beta chain. It may be a read error: a sequence one base away is much more abundant. The data derive from a study of shared clonotypes between healthy human individuals. TCRdb's table, derived via immunoSEQ multiplex PCR, lists solely in-frame clones and lacks some. The table shows millions of clones, with 85% to 95% occurring only once. Germline CDR1 and CDR2: SNHLY and FYNNEI. This CDR3 spans 14 amino acids. Subsets obtained from CD4+ cells comprised CD45RA+ naive and CD45RA-negative memory cells. The sequenced sample was naive CD4+ T cells sorted from blood. Subset denoted: CD45RA+ positively selected. This TCR was recovered from a man younger than 35 in good health. V and J are TRBV2 and TRBJ1-5, with a tentative D call TRBD1 (6 bases). The J call is in doubt because the DNA end fits TRBJ2-3 better. The CDR3 nucleotides are TGTGCCAGCAGTTCAGGACAGCTCAATCAGCCCCAGTATTTT. This translates into CASSSGQLNQPQYF.